Below, 30 T cell receptor beta chains from the same sample are listed, as sequenced in a study of identifying expanded T cells in peripheral blood. Profiling relied on immunoSEQ multiplex PCR, and the TCRdb table lists in-frame clones only, not all of them. This table has around 81,000 clones, about 88% appearing once. Sequenced input: blood. The receptor source for this set is a person aged 18-70 years in good health.

The J gene is TRBJ1-5, the V gene TRBV6-1, with 8 bases that match TRBD1. Germline V gene data show CDR1 as MNHNS and CDR2 as SASEGT. J lost 4 bases, V lost 2 bases, and 10 bases had no gene match. CDR3 length: 17 amino acids. CDR3 in DNA: TGTGCCAGCAGTGAACGGACAGGGTCTTTATCTAATCAGCCCCAGCATTTT. Protein: CASSERTGSLSNQPQHF.

This clone was detected only a few times. The chain recombines TRBV6-5 with TRBJ1-2; D gene ambiguous. The V and J ends lost 6 bases and 7 bases respectively, with 6 bases between them. Germline loops: CDR1 MNHEY, CDR2 SVGAGI. CDR3 length equals 10 residues. The CDR3 protein is CASRSGGYTF. For the CDR3, the DNA is TGTGCCAGCAGATCAGGTGGCTACACCTTC.

The chain recombines TRBV25-1 with TRBJ1-3; possibly TRBD1 for D (5 bases). The V gene's germline CDR1 is MGHDK and CDR2 SYGVNS. V was shortened by 8 bases and J by 4 bases, with 15 bases between the two germline ends. The CDR3 contains 14 residues. The CDR3 sequence is CASGRGGVGNTIYF. For the CDR3, the DNA is TGTGCCAGCGGCCGTGGAGGGGTCGGAAACACCATATATTTT.

The chain recombines TRBV5-6 with TRBJ1-1, with D perhaps matching TRBD1 (6 bases). The CDR3 totals 19 residues. V lost 2 bases and J lost 1, with 24 bases in between. The germline gives CDR1 SGHDT, CDR2 YYEEEE. The CDR3 here is CASSLLIRGINGGNTEAFF. DNA for the CDR3: TGTGCCAGCAGCTTACTTATAAGGGGGATCAACGGAGGGAACACTGAAGCTTTCTTT.

The gene calls are TRBV5-1 and TRBJ2-2; perhaps TRBD1 as D (6 bases). V was cut by 4 bases and J by 0 bases, with 10 bases left in between. This CDR3 has 15 amino acids. Germline values: CDR1 SGHRS, CDR2 YFSETQ. The CDR3 sequence: CASSPGQSNTGELFF. The DNA of the CDR3 is TGCGCCAGCAGCCCTGGACAGTCGAACACCGGGGAGCTGTTTTTT.

The table lists this clone with a few counts. The chain links TRBV5-5 to TRBJ1-5; no firm D call. CDR1 and CDR2 (germline): SGHKS, YYEKEE (reference sequence). The V end lost 4 bases, the J end lost 2 bases, and 13 bases lay between the germline ends. This CDR3 comprises 15 residues. The CDR3 nucleotides read TGTGCCAGCAGCGGGGTGGATGCGGGCAATCAGCCCCAGCATTTT. Its protein is CASSGVDAGNQPQHF. Complete variable domain (other parts from reference TRBV5-5 and TRBJ1-5): DAGVTQSPTHLIKTRGQQVTLRCSPISGHKSVSWYQQVLGQGPQFIFQYYEKEERGRGNFPDRFSARQFPNYSSELNVNALLLGDSALYLCASSGVDAGNQPQHFGDGTRLSIL.

This clone was counted a single time. V and J are TRBV5-1 and TRBJ2-7; D possibly matches TRBD1 or TRBD2 (5 bases each). Trimming took off 0 bases at V and 4 bases at J, with 11 bases between the two ends. CDR3 length: 14 residues. From germline, CDR1 is SGHRS and CDR2 YFSETQ. The CDR3 nucleotides are TGCGCCAGCAGCTTGGGATCTGGGGGATACGAGCAGTACTTC. It codes for CASSLGSGGYEQYF.

The V call is TRBV5-4, the J call TRBJ1-6; weak D call: TRBD1 (5 bases). Looked up from germline, CDR1 is SGHNT and CDR2 is YYREEE (reference sequence). This CDR3 contains 13 residues. The V and J ends lost 3 bases and 11 bases respectively, with 12 bases between them. The DNA of the CDR3 is TGTGCCAGCAGCTACACGGGGGTTCCACCCCTCCACTTT. Residues: CASSYTGVPPLHF.

This chain connects TRBV6-6 to TRBJ2-2; either TRBD1 or TRBD2 may fit D (5 bases each). CDR3 length: 16 residues. Per germline, CDR1 MNHNY and CDR2 SVGAGI (reference sequence). Deletions cut 4 bases from V and 4 bases from J, with 16 bases between. The CDR3 reads CASSSTGAPITGELFF. In DNA form, the CDR3 reads TGTGCCAGCAGTTCTACCGGGGCCCCTATCACCGGGGAGCTGTTTTTT.

The rearrangement joins TRBV7-2 to TRBJ1-2, with 8 bases fitting TRBD1. Germline CDR1 is SGHTA and CDR2 is FQGNSA. The CDR3 length is 13 residues. The ends lost 4 bases at V and 7 bases at J; junction bases unmatched: 5. The CDR3 nucleotides are TGTGCCAGCAGCTCCCAACAGGGGGGTGGCTACACCTTC. It yields the protein CASSSQQGGGYTF. Complete variable domain (other parts from reference TRBV7-2 and TRBJ1-2): GAGVSQSPSNKVTEKGKDVELRCDPISGHTALYWYRQSLGQGLEFLIYFQGNSAPDKSGLPSDRFSAERTGGSVSTLTIQRTQQEDSAVYLCASSSQQGGGYTFGSGTRLTVV.

This chain connects TRBV18 to TRBJ2-1; 7 nucleotides agree with TRBD1. Germline values: CDR1 KGHSH, CDR2 LQKENI. J was trimmed by 6 bases and V by 6 bases; bases with no gene match: 5. This CDR3 is built from 13 residues. The CDR3 loop reads CASSLTGSNEQFF. The CDR3 DNA is TGTGCCAGCTCCCTGACAGGGTCCAATGAGCAGTTCTTC.

The V and J genes are TRBV2 and TRBJ2-3, with 9 bases fitting TRBD2. The CDR3 contains 18 residues. The germline gives CDR1 SNHLY, CDR2 FYNNEI. V lost 0 bases, J lost 2 bases, and 9 bases stayed unmatched. The CDR3 DNA sequence: TGTGCCAGCAGTGAAGCGCTTAGCGGGGGACCTTTCACAGATACGCAGTATTTT. It codes for CASSEALSGGPFTDTQYF.

This chain uses TRBV10-2 with TRBJ2-5; TRBD2 matches 8 bases. The CDR3 has 17 residues. CDR1 WSHSY and CDR2 SAAADI come from the germline V gene. V lost 2 bases, J lost 3 bases, and 11 bases stayed unmatched. The CDR3 DNA sequence: TGCGCCAGCAGTGAGGTAAAGGGACTAGATCAAAAAGAGACCCAGTACTTC. Protein product: CASSEVKGLDQKETQYF.

V usage is TRBV18 and J usage is TRBJ2-5; no firm D call. The CDR3 length is 14 residues. V lost 4 bases to trimming and J lost 1 base, with 10 bases between them. CDR1 is KGHSH, CDR2 LQKENI, per germline. CDR3 in amino acids: CASSRRRVQETQYF. CDR3 nucleotide sequence: TGTGCCAGCTCACGGCGTAGGGTCCAAGAGACCCAGTACTTC.

The chain employs TRBV25-1 and TRBJ2-7; tentatively, D is TRBD1 (5 bases). V was trimmed by 3 bases and J by 2 bases, leaving 11 bases between them. The CDR3 runs 14 residues. Germline V CDR1 and CDR2: MGHDK, SYGVNS. Here the CDR3 reads CASSDWGRTYEQYF. DNA of the CDR3: TGTGCCAGCAGTGATTGGGGCCGCACCTACGAGCAGTACTTC.

The chain is built from TRBV18 and TRBJ2-1, with 9 bases matching TRBD1. Germline assignment: CDR1 KGHSH and CDR2 LQKENI. The CDR3 covers 14 residues. After removal of 3 bases from V and 6 bases from J, the junction contained 3 bases not matched to a gene. CDR3 bases: TGTGCCAGCTCACCCCTGGGACAGGGCAATGAGCAGTTCTTC. It yields the protein CASSPLGQGNEQFF.

The chain joins TRBV6-5 to TRBJ2-1; D might be TRBD2 (6 bases). CDR3 length: 14 residues. V gave up 5 bases and J gave up 3 bases, with 11 bases separating them. Germline V gene lookup returns CDR1 MNHEY and CDR2 SVGAGI. The CDR3 DNA reads as TGTGCCAGCAGTCCACGACTAGTCTACAATGAGCAGTTCTTC. Its protein product is CASSPRLVYNEQFF.

The V call is TRBV6-5, the J call TRBJ1-1; D unclear. The V end lost 6 bases, the J end lost 1 base, and 9 bases lay between the germline ends. The CDR3 has 13 residues. Germline V lookup: CDR1 MNHEY, CDR2 SVGAGI. Written as DNA, the CDR3 is TGTGCCAGCAGAACCGCACAGAACACTGAAGCTTTCTTT. Translation gives CASRTAQNTEAFF.

The V and J genes are TRBV5-4 and TRBJ2-3, with 13 bases lining up with TRBD2. This CDR3 spans 15 amino acids. Germline assignment: CDR1 SGHNT and CDR2 YYREEE (reference sequence). Germline trimming cut 0 bases from V and 7 bases from J; bases unmatched to any gene: 2. DNA for the CDR3: TGTGCCAGCAGCTTGGGGGGACTAGCGGGGAATACGCAGTATTTT. Its protein is CASSLGGLAGNTQYF.

CDR3 bases: TGTGCCACCAGCAGACAGGTTTATGGCTACACCTTC. Translating it yields CATSRQVYGYTF. The V and J genes are TRBV15 and TRBJ1-2; D unclear. V was clipped by 2 bases and J by 5 bases, with 6 bases between them. Looked up from germline, CDR1 is LNHNV and CDR2 is YYDKDF (reference sequence). The CDR3 covers 12 residues. Filled out from reference TRBV15 and TRBJ1-2, the complete variable domain reads DAMVIQNPRYQVTQFGKPVTLSCSQTLNHNVMYWYQQKSSQAPKLLFHYYDKDFNNEADTPDNFQSRRPNTSFCFLDIRSPGLGDTAMYLCATSRQVYGYTFGSGTRLTVV.

The chain carries TRBV5-1 and TRBJ2-5; maybe TRBD1 (5 bases). Trimming removed 4 bases at V and 5 bases at J, with 21 bases between. The CDR3 covers 16 residues. Germline CDR1 reads SGHRS; CDR2 reads YFSETQ. This chain's CDR3 is CASSPSRQPSWETQYF. The CDR3 DNA reads as TGCGCCAGCAGCCCCAGCAGACAGCCATCCTGGGAGACCCAGTACTTC.

V is TRBV6-5 and J is TRBJ1-5; unclear D gene. The CDR3 spans 13 residues. The V gene's germline CDR1 is MNHEY and CDR2 SVGAGI. The germline V and J ends were trimmed by 2 bases and 8 bases, with 10 bases remaining between them. The CDR3 sequence: CASSYELTKPQHF. CDR3 DNA sequence: TGTGCCAGCAGTTACGAGTTAACGAAGCCCCAGCATTTT.

The rearrangement joins TRBV30 to TRBJ2-7; D is ambiguous. The CDR3 runs to 12 residues. V lost 2 bases and J 1 base, leaving 6 bases between the germline ends. Germline V lookup: CDR1 GTSNPN, CDR2 SVGIG (reference sequence). Written as DNA, the CDR3 is TGTGCCTGGAGTATACCATCCTACGAGCAGTACTTC. This gives the protein CAWSIPSYEQYF.

V usage is TRBV6-6 and J usage is TRBJ2-7, with a tentative D call TRBD2 (8 bases). The CDR3 covers 14 residues. CDR1 is MNHNY and CDR2 is SVGAGI in the germline V gene (reference sequence). The V gene lost 4 bases and the J gene lost 10 bases, with 20 bases spanning the gap. The CDR3 reads CASSSGQRTSPQYF. The CDR3 coding sequence is TGTGCCAGCAGTTCGGGACAGCGGACTAGCCCTCAGTACTTC.

In its sample, this clone was seen a few times. The CDR3 DNA sequence: TGCAGCGTCCCCGACAACACCGGGGAGCTGTTTTTT. Amino acid sequence: CSVPDNTGELFF. The V and J genes are TRBV29-1 and TRBJ2-2; D remains ambiguous. The CDR3 is 12 residues long. The germline V gene has CDR1 SQVTM and CDR2 ANQGSEA. Deletions cut 6 bases from V and 2 bases from J, with 7 bases between.

The chain combines TRBV5-6 with TRBJ1-5; 9 nucleotides line up with TRBD1. Trimming cost V 0 bases and J 9 bases; bases outside gene matches: 16. Germline V gene sequence: CDR1 SGHDT, CDR2 YYEEEE. This CDR3 is 18 amino acids long. This CDR3 is CASSLGRTGGGFQGPQHF. The CDR3 DNA sequence: TGTGCCAGCAGCTTGGGGAGAACAGGGGGCGGTTTCCAAGGGCCCCAGCATTTT.

The chain joins TRBV7-9 to TRBJ2-4; D not certain. Germline-derived CDR1 and CDR2 are SEHNR and FQNEAQ (reference sequence). The germline V and J ends were trimmed by 1 base and 15 bases, with 10 bases remaining between them. The CDR3 sequence is 11 residues long. The CDR3 bases are TGTGCCAGCAGCTTAGACATACAGTGGTACTTC. Translating gives CASSLDIQWYF.

The chain carries TRBV18 and TRBJ2-5; D remains unclear. The CDR3 is 12 residues long. V gave up 3 bases and J gave up 4 bases, with 6 bases separating them. From germline, CDR1 is KGHSH and CDR2 LQKENI. The CDR3 here is CASSPPRETQYF. The CDR3 nucleotides read TGTGCCAGCTCACCTCCCCGAGAGACCCAGTACTTC. The whole variable domain, filled in from reference TRBV18 and TRBJ2-5, reads NAGVMQNPRHLVRRRGQEARLRCSPMKGHSHVYWYRQLPEEGLKFMVYLQKENIIDESGMPKERFSAEFPKEGPSILRIQQVVRGDSAAYFCASSPPRETQYFGPGTRLLVL.

This clone has just one count. V is TRBV5-4 and J is TRBJ1-2; no reliable D call. Trimming left V 2 bases short and J 8 bases short, with 7 bases between. Germline V gene sequence: CDR1 SGHNT, CDR2 YYREEE (reference sequence). The CDR3 spans 11 residues. CDR3 region: CASSFGEGYTF. The CDR3 DNA reads as TGTGCCAGCAGCTTTGGGGAAGGCTACACCTTC.

The CDR3 coding sequence is TGCGCCAGCAGCCAAGGTCAGGGGGTCCTATACGAGCAGTACTTC. Protein product: CASSQGQGVLYEQYF. The chain joins TRBV4-3 to TRBJ2-7, with TRBD1 matching over 7 bases. The CDR3 has 15 amino acids. The junction had 7 bases not matched to a gene; V was cut back by 1 base and J by 4 bases. CDR1 LGHNA and CDR2 YSLEER come from the germline V gene.